A selection of T cell receptor beta chains follows, all from one sample in a study of PD-1 blockade in mismatch repair-deficient tumors. TCRdb's copy holds only in-frame clones and misses some; the assay was immunoSEQ multiplex PCR. The data show under 50,000 clones, 70% to 85% seen once. Material: PBMCs, obtained before pembrolizumab treatment. The receptors originated from an adult with mismatch repair-deficient cancer. Each CDR3 is given with its conserved first and last residue. The D gene is left open where the match is weak. Where a row states a size, it is once, few, many or the class of an expanded clone; other rows omit it.

V: TRBV19
D: TRBD2
J: TRBJ2-1
size: .
DNA: TGTGCCAGTACAGGCGGGAGGAGAGTGGATGAGCAGTTCTTC
CDR3: CASTGGRRVDEQFF

V: TRBV2
D: .
J: TRBJ2-3
size: .
DNA: TGTGCCAGCAGTGAAGGGGGAACAGATACGCAGTATTTT
CDR3: CASSEGGTDTQYF

V: TRBV4-2
D: TRBD2
J: TRBJ2-1
size: .
DNA: TGTGCCAGCAGTTCTACTAGCGGGATTATTGACGTCAATGAGCAGTTCTTC
CDR3: CASSSTSGIIDVNEQFF

V: TRBV7-9
D: TRBD1
J: TRBJ2-7
size: .
DNA: TGTGCCAGCAGCTTAGGGGACAGCTACGAGCAGTACTTC
CDR3: CASSLGDSYEQYF

V: TRBV19
D: TRBD1
J: TRBJ1-3
size: few
DNA: TGTGCCAGTAGTATTGGCTTAGGGACAGGTCCCACTGGAAACACCATATATTTT
CDR3: CASSIGLGTGPTGNTIYF

V: TRBV29-1
D: .
J: TRBJ1-2
size: .
DNA: TGCAGCGTTGTACCGGAGAACTATGGCTACACCTTC
CDR3: CSVVPENYGYTF

V: TRBV4-2
D: .
J: TRBJ2-3
size: .
DNA: TGTGCCAGCAGCCCGAGGGGGGGCGGGGATACGCAGTATTTT
CDR3: CASSPRGGGDTQYF

V: TRBV11-2
D: .
J: TRBJ2-5
size: .
DNA: TGTGCCAGCAGCCTCGGCCTGGGAACTCAAGAGACCCAGTACTTC
CDR3: CASSLGLGTQETQYF

V: TRBV15
D: TRBD2
J: TRBJ2-3
size: .
DNA: TGTGCCACCAGCAGAGTTATTACTAGCGGGAGTAGGGATACGCAGTATTTT
CDR3: CATSRVITSGSRDTQYF

V: TRBV9
D: .
J: TRBJ2-5
size: .
DNA: TGTGCCAGCAGCGCGGGCCCGGGGGTGGAGACCCAGTACTTC
CDR3: CASSAGPGVETQYF

V: TRBV2
D: .
J: TRBJ1-1
size: few
DNA: TGTGCCAGCAGTACCACATTGAACACTGAAGCTTTCTTT
CDR3: CASSTTLNTEAFF

V: TRBV5-1
D: TRBD1
J: TRBJ1-2
size: .
DNA: TGCGCCAGCAGCTTGTCTGACAGGGTGGAGGGTGGCTACACCTTC
CDR3: CASSLSDRVEGGYTF

V: TRBV19
D: .
J: TRBJ1-1
size: .
DNA: TGTGCCAGTAGTACACAGGGTGTAGGGACTGAAGCTTTCTTT
CDR3: CASSTQGVGTEAFF

V: TRBV5-1
D: .
J: TRBJ2-7
size: .
DNA: TGCGCCAGCAGCTTACAGGGTTACGAGCAGTACTTC
CDR3: CASSLQGYEQYF

V: TRBV11-2
D: TRBD1
J: TRBJ1-4
size: .
DNA: TGTGCCAGCAGCGACAGGGTCAGGGGTAATGAAAAACTGTTTTTT
CDR3: CASSDRVRGNEKLFF

V: TRBV5-1
D: .
J: TRBJ2-7
size: once
DNA: TGCGCCAGCAGGGAAGACGGCTACGAGCAGTACTTC
CDR3: CASREDGYEQYF

V: TRBV12-2
D: .
J: TRBJ2-7
size: .
DNA: TGTGCAAGTCGCTTAGCAGGGGACGAGCAGTACTTC
CDR3: CASRLAGDEQYF

V: TRBV19
D: TRBD2
J: TRBJ2-5
size: .
DNA: TGTGCCAGTAGTAGCCTGGGACTAGCGCAAGAGACCCAGTACTTC
CDR3: CASSSLGLAQETQYF

V: TRBV27
D: .
J: TRBJ1-1
size: once
DNA: TGTGCCAGCAGTTTATATGGGGACACTGAAGCTTTCTTT
CDR3: CASSLYGDTEAFF

V: TRBV4-2
D: TRBD2
J: TRBJ2-2
size: .
DNA: TGTGCCAGCAGCCAATGGGCCGGACTAGCGGGAGGGGGTGGCACCGGGGAGCTGTTTTTT
CDR3: CASSQWAGLAGGGGTGELFF

V: TRBV11-3
D: .
J: TRBJ2-1
size: .
DNA: TGTGCCAGCAGTCAGGTGCTAGCTGCCTACAATGAGCAGTTCTTC
CDR3: CASSQVLAAYNEQFF

V: TRBV28
D: .
J: TRBJ2-1
size: .
DNA: TGTGCCAGCAGTTCCGATGGGTTTTACAATGAGCAGTTCTTC
CDR3: CASSSDGFYNEQFF

V: TRBV14
D: .
J: TRBJ2-7
size: .
DNA: TGTGCCAGCAGCCAACTGGACGGAGTAGACTCCTACGAGCAGTACTTC
CDR3: CASSQLDGVDSYEQYF

V: TRBV5-5
D: TRBD1
J: TRBJ1-1
size: .
DNA: TGTGCCAGCAGACAAATATTACAGGGGTACACTGAAGCTTTCTTT
CDR3: CASRQILQGYTEAFF

V: TRBV18
D: TRBD1
J: TRBJ1-1
size: .
DNA: TGTGCCAGCTCACTGGGGACAGGGGGCGCACGCACTGAAGCTTTCTTT
CDR3: CASSLGTGGARTEAFF

V: TRBV7-9
D: TRBD2
J: TRBJ2-1
size: .
DNA: TGTGCCAGCAGATTATCCCCAACAGCGGGAGAACGGTACAATGAGCAGTTCTTC
CDR3: CASRLSPTAGERYNEQFF

V: TRBV5-1
D: .
J: TRBJ2-3
size: .
DNA: TGCGCCAGCAGCTTGTCGGGGCGGCGAACTAGCACAGATACGCAGTATTTT
CDR3: CASSLSGRRTSTDTQYF

V: TRBV25-1
D: .
J: TRBJ1-2
size: .
DNA: TGTGCCAGCAGTCCCGACAGGCTTCATAACTATGGCTACACCTTC
CDR3: CASSPDRLHNYGYTF

V: TRBV7-2
D: .
J: TRBJ2-5
size: .
DNA: TGTGCCAGCAGCCTGCGGTTGTGGAGGTGGGAGACCCAGTACTTC
CDR3: CASSLRLWRWETQYF

V: TRBV5-6
D: TRBD2
J: TRBJ2-5
size: .
DNA: TGTGCCAGCAGCTTGGCACTAGCGGGAACGGAGACCCAGTACTTC
CDR3: CASSLALAGTETQYF

V: TRBV5-6
D: TRBD2
J: TRBJ2-1
size: .
DNA: TGTGCCAGCAGCTTGGCAGCGACTAGCGGACTTCAAGAGCAGTTCTTC
CDR3: CASSLAATSGLQEQFF

V: TRBV11-3
D: .
J: TRBJ1-3
size: .
DNA: TGTGCCAGCAGCTTGGAGACTGGAAACACCATATATTTT
CDR3: CASSLETGNTIYF

V: TRBV7-9
D: TRBD1
J: TRBJ1-2
size: .
DNA: TGTGCCAGCAGCCCGGCCGGGACAGCGGACTCTAACTATGGCTACACCTTC
CDR3: CASSPAGTADSNYGYTF

V: TRBV4-3
D: .
J: TRBJ2-1
size: .
DNA: TGCGCCAGCAGCCAAGAAACTAGCCTTAATGAGCAGTTCTTC
CDR3: CASSQETSLNEQFF

V: TRBV7-3
D: .
J: TRBJ2-3
size: .
DNA: TGTGCCAGCAGCTTACACGGGCAGGATACGCAGTATTTT
CDR3: CASSLHGQDTQYF

V: TRBV19
D: TRBD1
J: TRBJ1-2
size: .
DNA: TGTGCCAGTAGTATAGCCCCCTGGAGGGACAGGGGGGTATCTGGCTACACCTTC
CDR3: CASSIAPWRDRGVSGYTF

V: TRBV14
D: TRBD2
J: TRBJ2-7
size: medium-sized
DNA: TGTGCCAGCAGCCAGGCCGGGACTACCTACGAGCAGTACTTC
CDR3: CASSQAGTTYEQYF

V: TRBV10-3
D: TRBD2
J: TRBJ2-5
size: .
DNA: TGTGCCATCAGTCAACGGGGGGTTGCGGAGACCCAGTACTTC
CDR3: CAISQRGVAETQYF

V: TRBV6-5
D: TRBD2
J: TRBJ2-2
size: .
DNA: TGTGCCAGCAGTTTTTCGAGCGGGGCTAACACCGGGGAGCTGTTTTTT
CDR3: CASSFSSGANTGELFF

V: TRBV7-2
D: TRBD2
J: TRBJ2-1
size: .
DNA: TGTGCCAGCAGCTTAAGCGGGAGAAACAATGAGCAGTTCTTC
CDR3: CASSLSGRNNEQFF

V: TRBV7-2
D: .
J: TRBJ2-3
size: .
DNA: TGTGCCAGCAGCCTAAGCGGGTCTAGCACAGATACGCAGTATTTT
CDR3: CASSLSGSSTDTQYF

V: TRBV19
D: TRBD2
J: TRBJ2-7
size: .
DNA: TGTGCCAGTAGTTCCTCCAGCGGGAGGGCCCCCTACGAGCAGTACTTC
CDR3: CASSSSSGRAPYEQYF